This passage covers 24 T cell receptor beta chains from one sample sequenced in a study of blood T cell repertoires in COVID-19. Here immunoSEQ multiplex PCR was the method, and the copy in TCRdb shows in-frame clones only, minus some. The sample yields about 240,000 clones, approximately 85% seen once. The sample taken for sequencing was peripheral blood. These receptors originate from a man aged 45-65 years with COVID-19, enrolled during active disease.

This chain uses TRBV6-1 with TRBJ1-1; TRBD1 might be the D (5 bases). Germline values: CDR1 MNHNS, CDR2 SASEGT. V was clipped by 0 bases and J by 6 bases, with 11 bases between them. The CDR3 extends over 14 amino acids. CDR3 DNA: TGTGCCAGCAGTGAAGCGTGGCAGGGCGCTGAAGCTTTCTTT. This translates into CASSEAWQGAEAFF.

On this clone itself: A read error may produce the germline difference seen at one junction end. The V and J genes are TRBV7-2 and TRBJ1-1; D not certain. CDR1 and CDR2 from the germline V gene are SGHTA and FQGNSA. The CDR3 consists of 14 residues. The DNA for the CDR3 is TGTGCCAGCAGCTTAAACGGGTGGAACGCTGAAGCTTTCTTT. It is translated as CASSLNGWNAEAFF.

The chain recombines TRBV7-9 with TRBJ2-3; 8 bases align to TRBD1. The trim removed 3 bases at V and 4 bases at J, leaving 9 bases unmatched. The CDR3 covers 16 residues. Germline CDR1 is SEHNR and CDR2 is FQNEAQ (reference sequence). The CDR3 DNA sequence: TGTGCCAGCAGCTTGGGACAGGTGGTAGTCGCAGATACGCAGTATTTT. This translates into CASSLGQVVVADTQYF. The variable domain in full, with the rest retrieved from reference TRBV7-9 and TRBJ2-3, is DTGVSQNPRHKITKRGQNVTFRCDPISEHNRLYWYRQTLGQGPEFLTYFQNEAQLEKSRLLSDRFSAERPKGSFSTLEIQRTEQGDSAMYLCASSLGQVVVADTQYFGPGTRLTVL.

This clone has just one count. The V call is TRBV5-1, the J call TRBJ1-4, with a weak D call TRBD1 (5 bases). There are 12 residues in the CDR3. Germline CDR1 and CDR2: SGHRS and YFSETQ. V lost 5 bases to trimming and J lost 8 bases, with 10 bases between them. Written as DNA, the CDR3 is TGCGCCAGCAGGCAGGAGGGGGAAAAACTGTTTTTT. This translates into CASRQEGEKLFF.

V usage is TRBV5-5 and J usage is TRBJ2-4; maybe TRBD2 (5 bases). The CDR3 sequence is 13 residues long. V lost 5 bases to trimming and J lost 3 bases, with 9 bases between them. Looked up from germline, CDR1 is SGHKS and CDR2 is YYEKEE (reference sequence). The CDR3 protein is CASSKSGKNIQYF. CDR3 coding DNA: TGTGCCAGCAGTAAGAGCGGCAAAAACATTCAGTACTTC. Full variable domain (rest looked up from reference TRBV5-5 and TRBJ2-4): DAGVTQSPTHLIKTRGQQVTLRCSPISGHKSVSWYQQVLGQGPQFIFQYYEKEERGRGNFPDRFSARQFPNYSSELNVNALLLGDSALYLCASSKSGKNIQYFGAGTRLSVL.

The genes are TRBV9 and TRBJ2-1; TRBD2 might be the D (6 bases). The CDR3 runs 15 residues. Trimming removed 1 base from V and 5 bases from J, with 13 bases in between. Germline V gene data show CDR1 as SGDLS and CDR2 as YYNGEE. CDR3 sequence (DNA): TGTGCCAGCAGCGTATCAGGAGGGCCGCACAATGAGCAGTTCTTC. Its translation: CASSVSGGPHNEQFF.

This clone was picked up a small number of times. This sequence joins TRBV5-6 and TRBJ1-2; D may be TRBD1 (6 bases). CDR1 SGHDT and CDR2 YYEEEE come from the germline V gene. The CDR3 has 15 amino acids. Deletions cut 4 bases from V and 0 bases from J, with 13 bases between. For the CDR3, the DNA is TGTGCCAGCAGCAAGAACAGGGCAACTAACTATGGCTACACCTTC. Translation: CASSKNRATNYGYTF.

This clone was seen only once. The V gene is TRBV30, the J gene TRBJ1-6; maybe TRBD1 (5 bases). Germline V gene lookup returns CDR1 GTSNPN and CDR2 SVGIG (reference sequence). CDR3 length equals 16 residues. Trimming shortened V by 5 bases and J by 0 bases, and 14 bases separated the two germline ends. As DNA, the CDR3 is TGTGCCTGGTCTCGGGACTTTAGCTCCTATAATTCACCCCTCCACTTT. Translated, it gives CAWSRDFSSYNSPLHF.

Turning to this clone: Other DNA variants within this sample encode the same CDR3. The CDR3 region is CASSPARENTEAFF. CDR3 in DNA: TGTGCCAGCTCACCAGCTCGGGAGAACACTGAAGCTTTCTTT. The chain has TRBV18 and TRBJ1-1; D unresolved. Germline V gene sequence: CDR1 KGHSH, CDR2 LQKENI. V was clipped by 2 bases and J by 1 base, with 8 bases between them. The CDR3 is 14 amino acids.

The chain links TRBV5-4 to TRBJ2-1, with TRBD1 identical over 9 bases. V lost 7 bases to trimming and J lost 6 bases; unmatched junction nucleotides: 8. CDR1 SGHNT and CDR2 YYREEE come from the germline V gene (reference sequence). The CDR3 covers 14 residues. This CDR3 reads CASPGQGGFNEQFF. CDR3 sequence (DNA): TGTGCCAGCCCGGGACAGGGAGGTTTCAATGAGCAGTTCTTC.

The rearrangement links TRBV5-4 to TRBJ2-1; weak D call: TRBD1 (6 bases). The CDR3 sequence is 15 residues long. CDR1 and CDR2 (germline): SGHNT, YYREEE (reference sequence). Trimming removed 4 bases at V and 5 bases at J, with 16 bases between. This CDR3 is CASSTGRGSHNEQFF. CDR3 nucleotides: TGTGCCAGCAGCACCGGAAGGGGGTCCCACAATGAGCAGTTCTTC.

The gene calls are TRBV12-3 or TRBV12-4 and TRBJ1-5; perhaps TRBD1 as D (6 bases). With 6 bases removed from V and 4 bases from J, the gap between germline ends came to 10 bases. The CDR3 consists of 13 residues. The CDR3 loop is CASSQGSNQPQHF. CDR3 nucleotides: TGTGCCAGCAGCCAGGGGTCGAATCAGCCCCAGCATTTT.

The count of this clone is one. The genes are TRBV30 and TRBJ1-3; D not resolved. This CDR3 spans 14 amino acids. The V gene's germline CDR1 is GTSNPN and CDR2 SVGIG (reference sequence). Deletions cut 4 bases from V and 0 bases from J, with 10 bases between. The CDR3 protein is CAWKTGNSGNTIYF. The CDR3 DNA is TGTGCCTGGAAGACGGGGAACTCTGGAAACACCATATATTTT.

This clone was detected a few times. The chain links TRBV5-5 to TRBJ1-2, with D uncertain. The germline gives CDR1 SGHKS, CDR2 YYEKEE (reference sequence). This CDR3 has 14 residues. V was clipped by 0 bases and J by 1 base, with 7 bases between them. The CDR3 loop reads CASSLGLGNYGYTF. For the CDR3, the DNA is TGTGCCAGCAGCTTGGGGCTAGGTAACTATGGCTACACCTTC.

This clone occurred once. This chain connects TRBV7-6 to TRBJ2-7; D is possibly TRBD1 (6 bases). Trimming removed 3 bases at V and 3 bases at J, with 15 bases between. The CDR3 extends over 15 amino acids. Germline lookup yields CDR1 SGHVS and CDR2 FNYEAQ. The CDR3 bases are TGTGCCAGCAGCTTCCCACCCAGGGGCGTCTACGAGCAGTACTTC. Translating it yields CASSFPPRGVYEQYF.

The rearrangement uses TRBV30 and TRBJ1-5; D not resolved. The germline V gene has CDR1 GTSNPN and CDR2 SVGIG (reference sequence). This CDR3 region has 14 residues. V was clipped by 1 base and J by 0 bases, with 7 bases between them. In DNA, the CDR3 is TGTGCCTGGAGTGGAGGATTTAGCAATCAGCCCCAGCATTTT. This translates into CAWSGGFSNQPQHF.

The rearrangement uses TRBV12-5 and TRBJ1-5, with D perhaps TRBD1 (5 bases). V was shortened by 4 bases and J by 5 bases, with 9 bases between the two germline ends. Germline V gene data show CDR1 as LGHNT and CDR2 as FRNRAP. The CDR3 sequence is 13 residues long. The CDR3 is CASGSGEYQPQHF. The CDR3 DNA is TGTGCTAGTGGTTCGGGGGAGTATCAGCCCCAGCATTTT.

CDR3 amino acids: CASSRDRGYYEQYF. The CDR3 coding sequence is TGTGCCAGCAGCCGTGACAGGGGATACTACGAGCAGTACTTC. The chain links TRBV6-5 to TRBJ2-7, with 8 bases that match TRBD1. With 6 bases clipped from V and 3 bases from J, the junction kept 7 bases outside the gene matches. The germline V gene has CDR1 MNHEY and CDR2 SVGAGI. This CDR3 spans 14 amino acids.

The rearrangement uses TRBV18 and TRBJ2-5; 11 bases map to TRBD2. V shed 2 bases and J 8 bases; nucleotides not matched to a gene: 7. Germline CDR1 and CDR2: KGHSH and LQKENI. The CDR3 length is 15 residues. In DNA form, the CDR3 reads TGTGCCAGCTCACCAAGGTCTAGCGGGGGGAAAACCCAGTACTTC. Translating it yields CASSPRSSGGKTQYF.

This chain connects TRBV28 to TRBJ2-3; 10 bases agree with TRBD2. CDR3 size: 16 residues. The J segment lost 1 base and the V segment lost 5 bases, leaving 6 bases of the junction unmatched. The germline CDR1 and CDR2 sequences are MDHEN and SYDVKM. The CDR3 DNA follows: TGTGCCAGCAGTAGGAGCGGGGGGGCGGGCACAGATACGCAGTATTTT. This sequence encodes CASSRSGGAGTDTQYF.

CDR3 region: CASISNTEAFF. CDR3 in DNA: TGTGCCAGCATCTCGAACACTGAAGCTTTCTTT. The chain links TRBV28 to TRBJ1-1; no reliable D call. Germline CDR1 is MDHEN and CDR2 is SYDVKM. Between the trimmed V and J ends, which lost 7 bases and 1 base, there was a span of 4 bases. This CDR3 is built from 11 residues. Combining the CDR3 with reference TRBV28 and TRBJ1-1 gives the whole variable domain DVKVTQSSRYLVKRTGEKVFLECVQDMDHENMFWYRQDPGLGLRLIYFSYDVKMKEKGDIPEGYSVSREKKERFSLILESASTNQTSMYLCASISNTEAFFGQGTRLTVV.

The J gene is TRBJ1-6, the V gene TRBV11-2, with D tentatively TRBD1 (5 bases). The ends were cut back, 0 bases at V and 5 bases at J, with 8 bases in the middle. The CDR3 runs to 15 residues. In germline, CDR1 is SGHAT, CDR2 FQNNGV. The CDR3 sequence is CASSLETVNNSPLHF. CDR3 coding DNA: TGTGCCAGCAGCTTAGAGACAGTTAATAATTCACCCCTCCACTTT. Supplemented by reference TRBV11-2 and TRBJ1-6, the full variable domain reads EAGVAQSPRYKIIEKRQSVAFWCNPISGHATLYWYQQILGQGPKLLIQFQNNGVVDDSQLPKDRFSAERLKGVDSTLKIQPAKLEDSAVYLCASSLETVNNSPLHFGNGTRLTVT.

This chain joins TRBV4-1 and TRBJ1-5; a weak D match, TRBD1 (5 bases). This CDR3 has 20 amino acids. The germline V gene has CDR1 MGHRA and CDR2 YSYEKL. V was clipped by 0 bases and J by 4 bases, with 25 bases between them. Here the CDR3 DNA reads TGCGCCAGCAGCCAAGATTCTATGGCTGGGAGGAGGGGAGGGAATCAGCCCCAGCATTTT. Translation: CASSQDSMAGRRGGNQPQHF.

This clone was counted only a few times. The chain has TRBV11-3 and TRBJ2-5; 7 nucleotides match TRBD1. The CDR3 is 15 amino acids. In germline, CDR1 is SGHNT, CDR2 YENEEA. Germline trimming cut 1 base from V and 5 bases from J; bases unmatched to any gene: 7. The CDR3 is CASSLGNRGEETQYF. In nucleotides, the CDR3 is TGTGCCAGCAGCTTAGGGAACAGGGGAGAGGAGACCCAGTACTTC.